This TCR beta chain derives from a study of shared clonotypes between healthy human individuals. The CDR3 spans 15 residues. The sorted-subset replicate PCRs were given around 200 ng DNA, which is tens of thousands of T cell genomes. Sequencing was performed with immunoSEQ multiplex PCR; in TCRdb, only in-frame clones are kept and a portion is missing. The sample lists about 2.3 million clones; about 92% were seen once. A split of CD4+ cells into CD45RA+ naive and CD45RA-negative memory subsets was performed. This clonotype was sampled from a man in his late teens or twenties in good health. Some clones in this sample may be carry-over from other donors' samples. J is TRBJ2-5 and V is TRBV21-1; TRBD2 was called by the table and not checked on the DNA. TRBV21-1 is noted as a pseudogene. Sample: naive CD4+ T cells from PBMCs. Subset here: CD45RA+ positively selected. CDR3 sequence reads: CASLPNGLGEETQYF. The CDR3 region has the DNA TGTGCCAGCTTACCAAATGGACTAGGGGAAGAGACCCAGTACTTC.